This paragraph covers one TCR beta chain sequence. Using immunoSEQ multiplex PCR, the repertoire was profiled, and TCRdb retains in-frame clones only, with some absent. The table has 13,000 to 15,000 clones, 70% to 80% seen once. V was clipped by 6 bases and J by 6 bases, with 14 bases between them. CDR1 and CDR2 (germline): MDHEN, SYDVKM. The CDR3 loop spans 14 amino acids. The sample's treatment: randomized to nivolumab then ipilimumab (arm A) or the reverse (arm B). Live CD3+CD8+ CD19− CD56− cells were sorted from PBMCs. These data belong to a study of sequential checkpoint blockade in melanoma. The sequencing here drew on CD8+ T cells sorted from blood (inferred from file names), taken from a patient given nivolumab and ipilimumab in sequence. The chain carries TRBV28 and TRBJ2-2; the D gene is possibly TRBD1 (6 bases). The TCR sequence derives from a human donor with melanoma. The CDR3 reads CASSPYRVSGELFF. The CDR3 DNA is TGTGCCAGCAGCCCTTACAGGGTGTCCGGGGAGCTGTTTTTT.